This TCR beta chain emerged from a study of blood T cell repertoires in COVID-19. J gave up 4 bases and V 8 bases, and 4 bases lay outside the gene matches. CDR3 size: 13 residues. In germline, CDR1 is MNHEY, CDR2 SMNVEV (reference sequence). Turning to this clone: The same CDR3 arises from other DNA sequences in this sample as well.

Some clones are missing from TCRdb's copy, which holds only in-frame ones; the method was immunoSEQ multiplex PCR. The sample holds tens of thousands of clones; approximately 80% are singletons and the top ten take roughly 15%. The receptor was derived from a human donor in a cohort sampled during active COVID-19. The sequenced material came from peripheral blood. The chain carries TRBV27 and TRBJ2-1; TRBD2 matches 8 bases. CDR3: CASAGLGYNEQFF. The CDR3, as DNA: TGTGCCAGCGCGGGACTAGGGTACAATGAGCAGTTCTTC.